The clone carrying this T cell receptor (beta chain) was observed a handful of times. The CDR3 covers 16 residues. Trimming removed 3 bases at V and 6 bases at J, with 21 bases between. CDR1 is SGHTA, CDR2 FQGNSA, per germline. The data are from a study of blood T cell repertoires in COVID-19. Study context: Samples representing acute and convalescent COVID-19 were sourced from the United States, Italy and Spain. Sources were T cells, B-cell-depleted T cells, or PBMCs; the material itself was cDNA or gDNA.

As handled by the study authors: Reference gene primers were amplified, and this amplification served to estimate nucleated cell counts. Measured with immunoSEQ multiplex PCR; TCRdb has only the in-frame clones, and not every one. That table is the source of V, J and clone size, and D and trimming were worked out from the DNA. The sample lists tens of thousands of clones; about nine tenths were seen once. The sequencing sample was made of peripheral blood. The TCR was taken from a man older than 75 with active or convalescent COVID-19. The chain recombines TRBV7-2 with TRBJ2-7; possible D gene TRBD1, 7 bases. The CDR3 reads CASSLSAGTAVGEQYF. The CDR3 DNA reads as TGTGCCAGCAGCTTGTCTGCGGGGACAGCAGTGGGCGAGCAGTACTTC. The full variable domain, in which reference TRBV7-2 and TRBJ2-7 provide the parts outside the CDR3, is GAGVSQSPSNKVTEKGKDVELRCDPISGHTALYWYRQSLGQGLEFLIYFQGNSAPDKSGLPSDRFSAERTGGSVSTLTIQRTQQEDSAVYLCASSLSAGTAVGEQYFGPGTRLTVT.